Reported below is one TCR beta chain. This specimen belongs to a study of shared clonotypes between healthy human individuals. The data were produced by immunoSEQ multiplex PCR, yet TCRdb's version contains in-frame clones alone and is incomplete. This table has about 2.1 million clones, 93% appearing once. Trimming took off 2 bases at V and 2 bases at J, with 7 bases between the two ends. CDR1 is SGDLS and CDR2 is YYNGEE in the germline V gene. This CDR3 region has 14 residues. Positive CCR7 selection of CD45RO-negative cells yielded the naive CD8 cells, and terminally differentiated effector memory CD45RA+ cells were excluded.

Sequenced: naive CD8+ T cells from PBMCs. The source is a man between 18 and 35 years old in good health. Some clones in this sample may be carry-over from other donors' samples. The chain employs TRBV9 and TRBJ2-2; D uncertain. For the CDR3, the DNA is TGTGCCAGCAGCGTTCAAGGCAACACCGGGGAGCTGTTTTTT. This encodes CASSVQGNTGELFF. The complete variable domain, with remaining parts taken from reference TRBV9 and TRBJ2-2, reads DSGVTQTPKHLITATGQRVTLRCSPRSGDLSVYWYQQSLDQGLQFLIQYYNGEERAKGNILERFSAQQFPDLHSELNLSSLELGDSALYFCASSVQGNTGELFFGEGSRLTVL.